This T cell receptor (beta chain) was captured in a study of CD4+ T cells in melanoma. Sequencing used immunoSEQ multiplex PCR; TCRdb keeps in-frame clones, though not all of them. The table lists 110,000 to 150,000 clones, around 90% of them singletons, with more than 1.5% in the top ten. This CDR3 has 14 amino acids. Germline CDR1 and CDR2: SGDLS and YYNGEE. Trimming pared 0 bases from V and 2 bases from J, leaving 8 bases between. This chain connects TRBV9 to TRBJ1-1; D is uncertain. This sequence originates from a human donor with melanoma. The CDR3 DNA is TGTGCCAGCAGCGTAGGGTGGACCAACACTGAAGCTTTCTTT. Its translation is CASSVGWTNTEAFF.